This record looks at one TCR beta chain sequence and its context. The CDR3 contains 14 residues. Germline values: CDR1 SGHKS, CDR2 YYEKEE (reference sequence). V gave up 2 bases and J gave up 5 bases, with 14 bases separating them. The data were taken from a study of blood T cell repertoires in COVID-19. For the study at large: Samples of COVID-19 (acute and convalescent) were obtained from the United States, Italy and Spain. In each case, the material was cDNA or gDNA derived from T cells, B-cell-depleted T cells, or PBMCs.

Participants came from roughly 24 US areas, aged about 18 to 89 years. Cohort 3 recovery required two negative PCRs, clearance, or symptom resolution. Libraries were prepared by immunoSEQ multiplex PCR; TCRdb keeps only in-frame clonotypes and omits some of them. The sample includes 300,000 to 400,000 clones, around 86% of them seen just once. This chain links TRBV5-5 with TRBJ2-7; D may be TRBD1 (6 bases). This sequence originates from a man in his fifties or sixties who had recovered from COVID-19. Sequenced material: PBMCs or T cells enriched from blood (not recorded which). The CDR3 sequence is CASSFRGFSDEQYF. In nucleotides, the CDR3 is TGTGCCAGCAGCTTTAGGGGGTTTAGCGACGAGCAGTACTTC.